This passage covers 19 T cell receptor beta chains from one sample sequenced in a study of blood T cells in healthy people across ages. Next came a second PCR, run for about 6 to 11 cycles, which used a sample-barcoded 5' primer along with a J-beta primer mix. TCRdb independently ran MiXCR on the 5' RACE reads; one entry per CDR3 protein. Among about 1,400,000 distinct CDR3 sequences listed, approximately 63% were seen once. Sequencing input: blood. All receptors derive from a man younger than 35 in good health.

This clonotype was recorded once. A read error may produce the germline difference seen at one junction end. CDR3 in amino acids: CASSVGRLAGGKDTQYF. The CDR3 nucleotides read TGTGCCAGCAGCGTAGGCCGCTTGGCGGGGGGAAAAGATACGCAGTATTTT. The gene calls are TRBV13 and TRBJ2-3; 8 bases match TRBD2. The CDR3 length is 17 residues. Germline V gene data show CDR1 as PRHDT and CDR2 as FYEKMQ (reference sequence).

The chain couples TRBV15 to TRBJ1-2; D is uncertain. The germline gives CDR1 LNHNV, CDR2 YYDKDF (reference sequence). The V gene lost 3 bases and the J gene lost 2 bases, with 13 bases spanning the gap. The CDR3 spans 15 residues. The CDR3 DNA follows: TGTGCCACCAGCAGTCGAGGAATGGGGAACTATGGCTACACCTTC. Its translation is CATSSRGMGNYGYTF.

This chain links TRBV29-1 with TRBJ2-1; 10 bases fit TRBD1. V shed 0 bases and J 2 bases; nucleotides not matched to a gene: 13. The length of the CDR3 is 19 residues. Germline V CDR1 and CDR2: SQVTM, ANQGSEA. This CDR3 reads CSVEDLRDRGRKPYNEQFF. The CDR3 DNA follows: TGCAGCGTTGAAGATCTTCGGGACAGGGGCCGCAAACCCTACAATGAGCAGTTCTTC.

This chain connects TRBV5-1 to TRBJ1-1; D gene ambiguous. V lost 4 bases, J lost 7 bases, and 14 bases lay in between. Germline loops: CDR1 SGHRS, CDR2 YFSETQ. CDR3 length: 13 residues. The CDR3 loop is CASSIEQTSEAFF. The CDR3 bases are TGCGCCAGCAGCATAGAGCAAACAAGTGAAGCTTTCTTT.

The V and J genes are TRBV4-3 and TRBJ2-3; 11 bases are shared with TRBD2. V dropped 1 base and J dropped 0; count of bases not matched to a gene: 9. This CDR3 region has 19 residues. Germline values: CDR1 LGHNA, CDR2 YSLEER. CDR3 region: CASSQGASGGFTSTDTQYF. In DNA, the CDR3 is TGCGCCAGCAGCCAAGGGGCTAGCGGGGGGTTTACTAGCACAGATACGCAGTATTTT.

This CDR3 is CASSPPTGACYEQYF. CDR3 nucleotides: TGTGCCAGCAGTCCGCCGACAGGAGCCTGCTACGAGCAGTACTTC. The rearrangement links TRBV28 to TRBJ2-7, with a possible D match to TRBD1 (6 bases). Trimming left V 5 bases short and J 3 bases short, with 17 bases between. The CDR3 is made up of 15 amino acids. Germline CDR1 is MDHEN and CDR2 is SYDVKM.

The rearrangement uses TRBV5-1 and TRBJ1-2; 9 bases are a match to TRBD1. The CDR3 sequence is 15 residues long. The junction had 12 bases not matched to a gene; V was cut back by 4 bases and J by 8 bases. Germline assignment: CDR1 SGHRS and CDR2 YFSETQ. The DNA of the CDR3 is TGCGCCAGCAGCCTAACGGGACAGGGAGGGGACGGCTACACCTTC. As protein: CASSLTGQGGDGYTF.

The CDR3 bases are TGTGCCAGCAGTCATGAACGGGGGACTAGCCGTCGCGAAGAGACCCAGTACTTC. This gives the protein CASSHERGTSRREETQYF. The rearrangement joins TRBV25-1 to TRBJ2-7; TRBD2 agrees at 9 bases. The assigned J gene may be wrong: the sequence end matches TRBJ2-5 better. This CDR3 has 18 residues. The germline gives CDR1 MGHDK, CDR2 SYGVNS.

The genes are TRBV29-1 and TRBJ2-1, with D perhaps assigned TRBD1 or TRBD2 (7 bases each). Trimming took off 5 bases at V and 8 bases at J, with 19 bases between the two ends. The germline gives CDR1 SQVTM, CDR2 ANQGSEA. This CDR3 region has 14 residues. DNA of the CDR3: TGCAGCGTTTGGGGGCAGGGGGGGGTCGATGAGCAGTTCTTC. This codes for CSVWGQGGVDEQFF.

The chain recombines TRBV29-1 with TRBJ2-4, with 12 nucleotides matching TRBD1. The V gene end was trimmed by 0 bases and the J gene end by 7 bases; junction bases not matched to a gene: 10. CDR3 length: 17 amino acids. Germline CDR1 SQVTM, CDR2 ANQGSEA. CDR3 region: CSVEEDGPGQGANIQYF. CDR3 bases: TGCAGCGTTGAAGAGGACGGGCCGGGACAGGGGGCCAACATTCAGTACTTC.

This chain connects TRBV20-1 to TRBJ2-5; tentative D call: TRBD2 (6 bases). V was cut by 5 bases and J by 5 bases, with 18 bases left in between. Germline values: CDR1 DFQATT, CDR2 SNEGSKA (reference sequence). This CDR3 has 14 residues. CDR3 nucleotides: TGCAGTGCTCAGGGTGCGGGAATGAGTGAGACCCAGTACTTC. This translates into CSAQGAGMSETQYF.

This rearrangement joins TRBV10-3 to TRBJ2-1; maybe TRBD1 (5 bases). The CDR3 spans 16 residues. Trimming took off 3 bases at V and 5 bases at J, with 17 bases between the two ends. CDR1 and CDR2 from the germline V gene are ENHRY and SYGVKD. CDR3 in DNA: TGTGCCATCAGTGACGTGGGCCCAGGGTTCCACAATGAGCAGTTCTTC. It yields the protein CAISDVGPGFHNEQFF.

This clonotype is a singleton in its sample. The V and J genes are TRBV18 and TRBJ2-1; D unresolved. The DNA matches TRBJ2-7 better at its end, which makes the J call doubtful. Germline values: CDR1 KGHSH, CDR2 LQKENI. This CDR3 region has 15 residues. CDR3 sequence: CASSPLPISYNEQYF. The CDR3 nucleotides read TGTGCCAGCTCACCACTGCCGATCTCCTACAATGAGCAGTACTTC.

The chain employs TRBV2 and TRBJ2-1, with no clear D. V lost 3 bases, J lost 10 bases, and 13 bases lay in between. Germline lookup yields CDR1 SNHLY and CDR2 FYNNEI. The CDR3 loop spans 13 amino acids. Here the CDR3 reads CASSDIPTSEQFF. As DNA, the CDR3 is TGTGCCAGCAGTGATATCCCCACATCCGAGCAGTTCTTC.

This clonotype was counted between two and nine times. The J gene is TRBJ2-4, the V gene TRBV7-2; TRBD2 matches 7 bases. Matching the DNA end better, TRBJ2-7 makes the J call doubtful. Germline CDR1 is SGHTA and CDR2 is FQGNSA. This CDR3 has 14 residues. The CDR3 region is CASSLGRERYEQYF. As DNA, the CDR3 is TGTGCCAGCAGCTTAGGGCGGGAGAGGTACGAGCAGTACTTC.

In its sample, this clonotype was seen many times. The chain joins TRBV6-6 to TRBJ1-5, with 9 bases lining up with TRBD1. CDR1 is MNHNY and CDR2 is SVGAGI in the germline V gene (reference sequence). CDR3 size: 17 residues. V shed 4 bases, J shed 4 bases, and the junction held 11 bases outside the gene matches. This CDR3 reads CASSSLGQGSSNQPQHF. The CDR3 nucleotides read TGTGCCAGCAGTTCCTTGGGACAGGGAAGCTCTAATCAGCCCCAGCATTTT.

The V gene is TRBV7-9, the J gene TRBJ2-3; possible D gene TRBD2, 6 bases. In germline, CDR1 is SEHNR, CDR2 FQNEAQ (reference sequence). The CDR3 is made up of 15 amino acids. With 3 bases removed from V and 5 bases from J, the gap between germline ends came to 15 bases. The CDR3 DNA reads TGTGCCAGCAGCTTTTGGTGGCGGGATTTAGATACGCAGTATTTT. It encodes CASSFWWRDLDTQYF.

The chain has TRBV6-5 and TRBJ2-3; TRBD2 matches 10 bases. Germline assignment: CDR1 MNHEY and CDR2 SVGAGI. Trimming at V came to 6 bases and at J to 6 bases, leaving 9 bases not matched to a gene. This CDR3 spans 15 amino acids. This CDR3 is CASRSTSGAEDTQYF. The CDR3, as DNA: TGTGCCAGCAGGTCTACTAGCGGGGCAGAGGATACGCAGTATTTT.

In its sample, this clonotype was seen many times. The genes are TRBV20-1 and TRBJ1-2; D not certain. The ends were cut back, 0 bases at V and 0 bases at J, with 17 bases in the middle. CDR1 and CDR2 (germline): DFQATT, SNEGSKA (reference sequence). The CDR3 sequence is 17 residues long. CDR3 bases: TGCAGTGCTAGAGATGTGGCACAGAGTGACACTAACTATGGCTACACCTTC. Amino acids: CSARDVAQSDTNYGYTF.